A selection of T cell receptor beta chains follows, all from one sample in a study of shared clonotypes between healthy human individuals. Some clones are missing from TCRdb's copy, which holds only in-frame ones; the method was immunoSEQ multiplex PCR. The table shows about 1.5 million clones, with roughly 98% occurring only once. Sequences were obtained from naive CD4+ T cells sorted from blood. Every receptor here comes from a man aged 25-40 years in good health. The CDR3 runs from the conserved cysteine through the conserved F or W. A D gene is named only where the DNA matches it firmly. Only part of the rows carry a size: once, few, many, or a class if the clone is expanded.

cdr3_aa: CASSLGGHFNEQFF; cdr3_nt: TGCGCCAGCAGCTTGGGAGGGCACTTCAATGAGCAGTTCTTC; v_call: TRBV5-1; j_call: TRBJ2-1; d_call: .; clone_size: .
cdr3_aa: CASSQWGGEDTQYF; cdr3_nt: TGCGCCAGCAGCCAGTGGGGAGGCGAAGATACGCAGTATTTT; v_call: TRBV4-1; j_call: TRBJ2-3; d_call: .; clone_size: .
cdr3_aa: CASSLDTDTQYF; cdr3_nt: TGTGCCAGCAGCTTGGACACAGATACGCAGTATTTT; v_call: TRBV7-2; j_call: TRBJ2-3; d_call: .; clone_size: .
cdr3_aa: CAISDPGQGSGYTF; cdr3_nt: TGTGCCATCAGTGACCCTGGTCAGGGGAGTGGCTACACCTTC; v_call: TRBV10-3; j_call: TRBJ1-2; d_call: .; clone_size: .
cdr3_aa: CASSSKTSGSVTGELFF; cdr3_nt: TGTGCCAGCAGTTCAAAGACTAGCGGGAGTGTCACCGGGGAGCTGTTTTTT; v_call: TRBV2; j_call: TRBJ2-2; d_call: TRBD2; clone_size: once
cdr3_aa: CASSLSPSADTQYF; cdr3_nt: TGTGCCAGCAGTTTATCCCCTAGCGCAGATACGCAGTATTTT; v_call: TRBV27; j_call: TRBJ2-3; d_call: .; clone_size: .
cdr3_aa: CASSPLMRNTEAFF; cdr3_nt: TGTGCCAGCTCACCTTTGATGCGGAACACTGAAGCTTTCTTT; v_call: TRBV18; j_call: TRBJ1-1; d_call: .; clone_size: .
cdr3_aa: CASARERGNEKLFF; cdr3_nt: TGTGCCAGCGCCCGGGAGAGGGGTAATGAAAAACTGTTTTTT; v_call: TRBV18; j_call: TRBJ1-4; d_call: .; clone_size: .
cdr3_aa: CASSLTGLTTYEQYF; cdr3_nt: TGTGCCAGCAGTTTGACAGGGCTCACCACTTACGAGCAGTACTTC; v_call: TRBV6-5; j_call: TRBJ2-7; d_call: TRBD1; clone_size: .
cdr3_aa: CASSGGSGNTIYF; cdr3_nt: TGTGCCAGCAGCGGTGGTTCTGGAAACACCATATATTTT; v_call: TRBV7-3; j_call: TRBJ1-3; d_call: .; clone_size: .
cdr3_aa: CASSAGLAVSYNEQFF; cdr3_nt: TGTGCCAGCAGCGCGGGACTAGCGGTTTCCTACAATGAGCAGTTCTTC; v_call: TRBV11-2; j_call: TRBJ2-1; d_call: TRBD2; clone_size: .
cdr3_aa: CASSLFRGTGGTIEQYF; cdr3_nt: TGTGCCAGCAGTTTATTCCGAGGGACAGGGGGCACTATCGAGCAGTACTTC; v_call: TRBV28; j_call: TRBJ2-7; d_call: TRBD1; clone_size: once
cdr3_aa: CASTDGRFYEQYF; cdr3_nt: TGTGCCAGCACCGACGGGCGTTTCTACGAGCAGTACTTC; v_call: TRBV6-1; j_call: TRBJ2-7; d_call: .; clone_size: .